This TCR beta chain was recovered during a study of cytomegalovirus exposure and HLA in healthy donors. For this clone: Its cognate antigen is unknown.

Trimming pared 8 bases from V and 0 bases from J, leaving 14 bases between. This CDR3 region has 14 residues. Germline CDR1 and CDR2: MNHEY and SVGAGI. Amplification used 60 Vbeta primers and 13 Jbeta primers. Data came from immunoSEQ multiplex PCR; TCRdb stores just in-frame clones and leaves some out. The sample carries about 190,000 clones, 60% to 80% recorded once. Broader study findings: Researchers counted around 180 TCR beta chains as cytomegalovirus-associated.

This clonotype originated in a young woman in good health and CMV-seropositive. The V and J genes are TRBV6-5 and TRBJ2-7; tentative D call: TRBD1 (6 bases). The sample was PBMCs. The CDR3 protein is CASSSGAFSYEQYF. CDR3 DNA sequence: TGTGCCAGCTCATCAGGGGCCTTCTCCTACGAGCAGTACTTC.